A selection of T cell receptor beta chains follows, all from one sample in a study of T cell repertoires in cytomegalovirus infection. TCRdb reanalysed the reads using MiXCR and keeps one entry per CDR3 protein. This sample yields 150,000 to 200,000 distinct CDR3 sequences, of which 20% to 25% are seen a single time; about 25% belongs to the top ten. No antigen has been identified for these receptors. The material was CD8+ T cells from cultured PBMCs, obtained from culture after CMV antigen stimulation. These receptors were collected from a human donor in good health (CMV status not recorded). Some clones in this sample may be carry-over from other donors' samples. Each CDR3 is given with its conserved first and last residue. The D gene is left open where the match is weak. Clone size is shown for a subset of rows, as once, few, many or a class of expanded clone.

j_gene,v_gene,abundance,d_gene,CDR3nt,CDR3aa
TRBJ2-7,TRBV10-3,.,.,TGTGCCATCAGTGAGTCGAGGGGGGTCGCCTACGAGCAGTACTTC,CAISESRGVAYEQYF
TRBJ2-1,TRBV6-2/TRBV6-3,many,TRBD1,TGTGCCAGCAGTTCACCGGGACAGGGGGCCCATGAGCAGTTCTTC,CASSSPGQGAHEQFF
TRBJ1-2,TRBV6-2/TRBV6-3,many,.,TGTGCCAGCAATCAGCCCAGGGCCCATGGCTACACCTTC,CASNQPRAHGYTF
TRBJ2-1,TRBV6-2/TRBV6-3,few,.,TGTGCCAGCAGGTCTACAGGGTTCCCCTACAATGAGCAGTTCTTC,CASRSTGFPYNEQFF
TRBJ2-7,TRBV7-2,.,TRBD1,TGTGCCAGCAGCCCGAGGGACAGAGAGCAGTACTTC,CASSPRDREQYF
TRBJ2-1,TRBV12-3/TRBV12-4,many,TRBD2,TGTGCCACAGGGGGGCAACTAGCGGGGTTTGTGCATGAGCAGTTCTTC,CATGGQLAGFVHEQFF
TRBJ2-7,TRBV7-2,.,TRBD1,TGTGCCAGCAGCTTATCAGGGGGTTCATACGAGCAGTACTTC,CASSLSGGSYEQYF
TRBJ2-2,TRBV4-1,many,TRBD1,TGCGCCAGCAGCCAAGATAGGACAGGGGCGGCCGGGGAGCTGTTTTTT,CASSQDRTGAAGELFF
TRBJ2-1,TRBV12-5,few,TRBD1,TGTGCTAGTGGTTTGTTCCCTCTCGCAGGGGGCGAGATGAACAATGAGCAGTTCTTC,CASGLFPLAGGEMNNEQFF
TRBJ1-2,TRBV12-3/TRBV12-4,few,.,TGTGCCAGCAGCTTACAGGGTTTCGCCTATGGCTACACCTTC,CASSLQGFAYGYTF
TRBJ2-7,TRBV4-1,few,.,TGCGCCAGCAGCCAATACTCTGTAGAGGGGGGAACCTACGAGCAGTACTTC,CASSQYSVEGGTYEQYF
TRBJ1-4,TRBV5-8,few,.,TGTGCCAGCAGCTTGGAGGTCGGGACATCGAATGAAAAACTGTTTTTT,CASSLEVGTSNEKLFF
TRBJ2-1,TRBV6-5,.,.,TGTGCCAGCAGTTACTCGGCGGGGAGGAATGAGCAGTTCTTC,CASSYSAGRNEQFF
TRBJ1-2,TRBV19,.,.,TGTGCCAGTATCGCCGGCGAGACTTTCTATGGCTACACCTTC,CASIAGETFYGYTF
TRBJ1-1,TRBV28,few,TRBD1,TGTGCCAGCACCCTAACAGGGGGTGGGACTGAAGCTTTCTTT,CASTLTGGGTEAFF
TRBJ2-7,TRBV7-2,.,.,TGTGCCAGCAGCTTAGTGATCTACGAGCAGTACTTC,CASSLVIYEQYF
TRBJ2-2,TRBV4-3,.,TRBD1,TGCGCCAGCAGCCAAGAGGACAGGGAAATCGGGGAGCTGTTTTTT,CASSQEDREIGELFF
TRBJ2-7,TRBV6-1,.,.,TGTGCCAGCAGTACCCCGAGGGCAGGTCCTACTATTCACGAGCAGTACTTC,CASSTPRAGPTIHEQYF
TRBJ2-7,TRBV6-6,.,TRBD2,TGTGCCAGCAAACCGGGACTAGCGGGGGGCTACGAGCAGTACTTC,CASKPGLAGGYEQYF
TRBJ2-7,TRBV5-3,few,.,TGTGCCAGAAGCGGTAGGACGTACTGGACAGCACTACGAGTCCTCTACGAGCAGTACTTC,CARSGRTYWTALRVLYEQYF
TRBJ2-3,TRBV9,few,.,TGTGCCAGCAGCCCCCGACTAGATACGCAGTATTTT,CASSPRLDTQYF
TRBJ2-1,TRBV6-2/TRBV6-3,many,.,TGTGCCAGCAGTTACTGGTATGAGCAGTTCTTC,CASSYWYEQFF
TRBJ1-1,TRBV9,.,TRBD1,TGTGCCAGCAGCGCCGAGGGACAGCCGAGGAACACTGAAGCTTTCTTT,CASSAEGQPRNTEAFF
TRBJ2-7,TRBV6-1,.,.,TGTGCCAGCAGTGAAGCGGCGGGATTGAGCTCCTACGAGCAGTACTTC,CASSEAAGLSSYEQYF
TRBJ2-7,TRBV7-2,few,TRBD2,TGTGCCAGCAGCTTCCGGGACTACTCCCTCTACGAGCAGTACTTC,CASSFRDYSLYEQYF
TRBJ2-3,TRBV6-5,few,.,TGTGCCAGCAGTTCCGGGACCTTGAACACAGATACGCAGTATTTT,CASSSGTLNTDTQYF
TRBJ2-7,TRBV6-2/TRBV6-3,few,.,TGTGCCAGCAGTTATCCCCCCGGGGCCTACTACGAGCAGTACTTC,CASSYPPGAYYEQYF
TRBJ1-2,TRBV7-2,.,.,TGTGCCAGCAGCTTAGATACAGACGATGGCTACACCTTC,CASSLDTDDGYTF
TRBJ1-2,TRBV6-2/TRBV6-3,.,.,TGTGCCAGCAGTCCCCCCTGGGACCTAAACTATGGCTACACCTTC,CASSPPWDLNYGYTF
TRBJ1-1,TRBV6-2/TRBV6-3,few,.,TGTGCCAGCAGTCGCGTTAGCGGAAATACTGAAGCTTTCTTT,CASSRVSGNTEAFF
TRBJ1-1,TRBV5-6,.,TRBD1,TGTGCCAGCGGTAGGACAGGAGGGACTGAAGCTTTCTTT,CASGRTGGTEAFF
TRBJ2-1,TRBV6-6,.,.,TGTGCCAGCAGTTCCGCCGAAGGGAGCTCCTACAATGAGCAGTTCTTC,CASSSAEGSSYNEQFF
TRBJ2-1,TRBV7-6,.,TRBD2,TGTGCCAGCATGGTGACGACTAGCGGGGGGGCAGAGTCCTACAATGAGCAGTTCTTC,CASMVTTSGGAESYNEQFF
TRBJ2-3,TRBV6-2/TRBV6-3,.,.,TGTGCCAGCAGTCACGGGGAAAGTACAGATACGCAGTATTTT,CASSHGESTDTQYF
TRBJ2-4,TRBV5-6,few,.,TGTGCCAGCAGCTGGACAGTACTAGCCAAAAACATTCAGTACTTC,CASSWTVLAKNIQYF
TRBJ2-7,TRBV7-8,few,.,TGTGCCAGCAGCTACAGGGCCTCCTACGAGCAGTACTTC,CASSYRASYEQYF
TRBJ1-5,TRBV7-6,few,.,TGTGCCAGCAGCCCGGGGACATCCCCAAATCAGCCCCAGCATTTT,CASSPGTSPNQPQHF
TRBJ1-1,TRBV7-9,few,.,TGTGCCAGCAGCTTGGGCAGGGTGGAAGCTTTCTTT,CASSLGRVEAFF
TRBJ1-1,TRBV6-6,few,TRBD1,TGTGCCAGCAGTTACGGGACAGGGTGGACTGAAGCTTTCTTT,CASSYGTGWTEAFF
TRBJ2-3,TRBV14,.,TRBD1,TGTGCCAGCAGCCACGGAATTACAGGGGAAATCACAGATACGCAGTATTTT,CASSHGITGEITDTQYF
TRBJ1-1,TRBV6-1,.,TRBD1,TGTGCCAGCAGTGGTGTACAGGGGGCGAACACTGAAGCTTTCTTT,CASSGVQGANTEAFF
TRBJ1-1,TRBV11-2,.,.,TGTGCCAGCAGCCAGGGCGGTGGTCGCACTGAAGCTTTCTTT,CASSQGGGRTEAFF
TRBJ1-2,TRBV7-2,few,.,TGTGCCAGCAGCTTAGTATGGGACACGGCCCCCTCTGGCTACACCTTC,CASSLVWDTAPSGYTF
TRBJ1-1,TRBV28,.,.,TGTGCCAGCAGTCCCCAGGTAGAGAACACTGAAGCTTTCTTT,CASSPQVENTEAFF
TRBJ2-7,TRBV7-2,.,.,TGTGCCAGCAGCCCGCAGGGGGCGGGAGTAACCTACGAGCAGTACTTC,CASSPQGAGVTYEQYF
TRBJ2-5,TRBV15,few,.,TGTGCCACCAGCTTAACGGGGGAAGAGACCCAGTACTTC,CATSLTGEETQYF
TRBJ2-4,TRBV11-2,.,.,TGTGCCAGCAGCCCGACCGTTACTCTAGCCAAAAACATTCAGTACTTC,CASSPTVTLAKNIQYF
TRBJ1-1,TRBV29-1,.,TRBD1,TGCAGCGTTGAGGGGACAGGGGCGAACACTGAAGCTTTCTTT,CSVEGTGANTEAFF
TRBJ2-2,TRBV29-1,.,TRBD1,TGCAGCGTTGAGCTCTCGGGACAGAGGAACACCGGGGAGCTGTTTTTT,CSVELSGQRNTGELFF
TRBJ2-2,TRBV4-1,.,TRBD1,TGCGCCAGCAGAACCCCGACAGGGCAGAACACCGGGGAGCTGTTTTTT,CASRTPTGQNTGELFF
TRBJ1-2,TRBV6-5,few,.,TGTGCCAGCAGTTACTCGGCGGATAACTATGGCTACACCTTC,CASSYSADNYGYTF
TRBJ2-7,TRBV7-8,few,.,TGTGCCAGCAGCTTTAGCCAAACCTACGAGCAGTACTTC,CASSFSQTYEQYF
TRBJ2-5,TRBV20-1,few,.,TGCAGTGCGGATCCCGGGACCCGGAGGGTTCCGGAGACCCAGTACTTC,CSADPGTRRVPETQYF
TRBJ2-7,TRBV27,few,TRBD1,TGTGCCAGCAGTGGAGGGACAGGGGTCCCCTACGAGCAGTACTTC,CASSGGTGVPYEQYF
TRBJ1-1,TRBV5-8,few,.,TGTGCCAGCAGCTTTCCCAGGGGCCTCATGAACACTGAAGCTTTCTTT,CASSFPRGLMNTEAFF
TRBJ1-2,TRBV7-6,.,TRBD1,TGTGCCAGCAGCCTCCAAACAGGGGGTGGCTACACCTTC,CASSLQTGGGYTF
TRBJ2-1,TRBV6-2/TRBV6-3,.,TRBD2,TGTGCCAGCAGTTACTTAGAGCGGGGGGCGTCTGACAATGAGCAGTTCTTC,CASSYLERGASDNEQFF
TRBJ1-2,TRBV19,few,.,TGTGCCAGTAGTCGAGGGGGAACCTACTATGGCTACACCTTC,CASSRGGTYYGYTF
TRBJ1-1,TRBV4-1,few,.,TGCGCCAGCAGCCAGCAAAGTCTGAACACTGAAGCTTTCTTT,CASSQQSLNTEAFF